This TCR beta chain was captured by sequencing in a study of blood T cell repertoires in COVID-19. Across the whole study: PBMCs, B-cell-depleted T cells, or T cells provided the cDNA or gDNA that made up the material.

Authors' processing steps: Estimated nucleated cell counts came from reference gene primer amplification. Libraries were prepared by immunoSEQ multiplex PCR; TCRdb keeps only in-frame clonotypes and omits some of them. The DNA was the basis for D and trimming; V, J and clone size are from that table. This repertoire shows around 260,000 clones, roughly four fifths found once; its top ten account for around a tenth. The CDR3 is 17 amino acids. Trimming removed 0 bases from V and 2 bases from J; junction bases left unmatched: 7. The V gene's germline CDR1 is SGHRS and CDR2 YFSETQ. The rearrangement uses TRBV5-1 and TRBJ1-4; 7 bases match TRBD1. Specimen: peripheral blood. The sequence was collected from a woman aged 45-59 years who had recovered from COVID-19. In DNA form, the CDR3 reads TGCGCCAGCAGCTTGGAAGTGTTGGGACAGACTAATGAAAAACTGTTTTTT. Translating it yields CASSLEVLGQTNEKLFF.